These 5 T cell receptor beta chains originate from one sample sequenced in a study of beta chain features in type 1 diabetes. Study-wide results and caveats: Moderately but significantly shorter TCRB CDR3s were found in Type 1 diabetes patients in all four CD4+ subsets.

The investigators reverse transcribed all of the isolated RNA, so they sequenced expressed TCRB transcripts. The assay was immunoSEQ multiplex PCR, and TCRdb's table has in-frame clones only and misses some. The sample records 140,000 to 150,000 clones, 10% to 15% being singletons. No antigens are known for them. Sequenced input: central memory CD4+ T cells from blood. These receptors all come from a young man with type 1 diabetes.

This clone was recorded many times. This sequence joins TRBV7-9 and TRBJ2-1, with 7 bases aligning to TRBD2. Germline V CDR1 and CDR2: SEHNR, FQNEAQ (reference sequence). The J segment lost 9 bases and the V segment lost 5 bases, leaving 7 bases of the junction unmatched. CDR3 length: 13 amino acids. The CDR3 loop is CASSDRTRGEQFF. CDR3 bases: TGTGCCAGCAGCGACCGGACTAGGGGTGAGCAGTTCTTC.

The J gene is TRBJ1-2, the V gene TRBV4-1; D remains ambiguous. This CDR3 contains 15 residues. Trimming took off 1 base at V and 2 bases at J, with 11 bases between the two ends. The germline V gene has CDR1 MGHRA and CDR2 YSYEKL. CDR3 in amino acids: CASSQGPTGNYGYTF. DNA for the CDR3: TGCGCCAGCAGCCAAGGGCCGACCGGGAACTATGGCTACACCTTC.

This clone was counted between two and nine times. The chain uses TRBV18 and TRBJ1-1, with D maybe TRBD1 (5 bases). This CDR3 is built from 14 residues. From germline, CDR1 is KGHSH and CDR2 LQKENI. V was trimmed by 1 base and J by 3 bases, leaving 9 bases between them. CDR3 residues: CASSPQGPHTEAFF. In nucleotides, the CDR3 is TGTGCCAGCTCACCACAGGGGCCCCACACTGAAGCTTTCTTT.

This rearrangement joins TRBV19 to TRBJ2-7, with a tentative D call TRBD1 (5 bases). Germline V lookup: CDR1 LNHDA, CDR2 SQIVND (reference sequence). Deletions cut 0 bases from V and 3 bases from J, with 18 bases between. This CDR3 region has 17 residues. CDR3 loop: CASSIERVNRINYEQYF. The CDR3 region has the DNA TGTGCCAGTAGTATAGAGAGAGTAAACAGGATTAACTACGAGCAGTACTTC.

This clone has a handful of counts. This chain links TRBV9 with TRBJ1-5, with D unclear. The V end was cut by 0 bases, the J end by 1 base, with 8 bases between. This CDR3 spans 15 amino acids. Germline V gene lookup returns CDR1 SGDLS and CDR2 YYNGEE. CDR3: CASSVAGSSNQPQHF. The DNA of the CDR3 is TGTGCCAGCAGCGTAGCGGGGAGCAGCAATCAGCCCCAGCATTTT.